A single sample gave rise to the 6 T cell receptor beta chains below, sequenced in a study of T cell clonality in common variable immunodeficiency. Broader study findings: Common variable immunodeficiency TCR beta sequences reportedly had fewer deletions and N-nucleotide insertions.

These receptors' antigens are unknown. Clones were sequenced by immunoSEQ multiplex PCR, and TCRdb holds only the in-frame ones, with some missing. The sample lists under 40,000 clones, none appearing once, the ten largest making up around 5%. Sample: peripheral blood mononuclear cells. These receptors all stem from a human donor with common variable immunodeficiency.

This clone was recorded a few times. The missing CDR3 end, 3 residues past where the read stops, is filled in from the germline J gene. The chain uses TRBV29-1 and TRBJ2-7, with 7 positions matching TRBD2. This CDR3 has 17 amino acids. V shed 3 bases and J 1 base; nucleotides not matched to a gene: 15. Germline V gene lookup returns CDR1 SQVTM and CDR2 ANQGSEA. The CDR3 sequence: CSVEGRVGEGRSYEQYF. Incomplete CDR3 DNA: TGCAGCGTTGAGGGTCGAGTAGGGGAGGGAAGGTCCTACGAG.

The sample holds many counts of this clone. The sequenced fragment ends 3 residues before the CDR3 boundary, so the rest is inferred from the germline J gene. This chain links TRBV2 with TRBJ2-2, with 8 bases aligning to TRBD2. The length of the CDR3 is 19 residues. Germline CDR1 and CDR2: SNHLY and FYNNEI. V trimming: 1 base; J trimming: 7 bases; junction bases outside the gene matches: 17. The DNA read from the CDR3 is TGTGCCAGCAGTGAAGGCCCCCCCGCACTAGCGGCGGTCCACGGGGAG. Translation gives CASSEGPPALAAVHGE. The entire CDR3 is CASSEGPPALAAVHGELFF.

This clone is medium-sized (0.01 to 0.1%) in the sample. The covered CDR3 bases are TGTGCCAGTAGTATGATAGCGGGGGGGCTAGATACG. Its translation is CASSMIAGGLDT. The full CDR3 protein is CASSMIAGGLDTQYF. The V gene is TRBV19, the J gene TRBJ2-3; 11 bases agree with TRBD2. The read terminates 3 residues ahead of where the CDR3 ends, so the germline J gene completes it. V gave up 3 bases and J gave up 5 bases; unmatched junction bases: 4. Germline V gene lookup returns CDR1 LNHDA and CDR2 SQIVND (reference sequence). The CDR3 sequence is 15 residues long.

A note on this clone: The read ends 3 residues shy of where the CDR3 ends; the end is completed using the germline J gene. This chain uses TRBV19 with TRBJ1-1; D perhaps matches TRBD1 (6 bases). The ends were cut back, 7 bases at V and 1 base at J, with 19 bases in the middle. Per germline, CDR1 LNHDA and CDR2 SQIVND (reference sequence). There are 16 residues in the CDR3. The sequenced part of the CDR3 DNA is TGTGCCAGTATGGTCCGTGTGGACAGACGGAACACTGAA. This translates into CASMVRVDRRNTE. The full CDR3 reads CASMVRVDRRNTEAFF.

Notes on this clone: The CDR3 extends 3 residues past the end of the read, so its final part is completed from the germline J gene. This sequence joins TRBV19 and TRBJ1-1; 10 positions match TRBD1. Trimming removed 6 bases from V and 4 bases from J; junction bases left unmatched: 2. The germline gives CDR1 LNHDA, CDR2 SQIVND (reference sequence). The CDR3 has 13 amino acids. Incomplete CDR3 DNA: TGTGCCAGTAGCCGGACAGGGGGCACTGAA. It codes for CASSRTGGTE. The entire CDR3 sequence reads CASSRTGGTEAFF.

This clone occurred many times. CDR3 DNA (partial): TGCAGCGTGAGGGACAGCACGAACTATGGC. It is translated as CSVRDSTNYG. The whole CDR3 is CSVRDSTNYGYTF. This rearrangement joins TRBV29-1 to TRBJ1-2; TRBD1 matches at 7 bases. The sequence runs out 3 residues before the end of the CDR3; the remainder is reconstructed from the germline J gene. This CDR3 contains 13 residues. The V gene's germline CDR1 is SQVTM and CDR2 ANQGSEA. The V gene end was trimmed by 6 bases and the J gene end by 2 bases; junction bases not matched to a gene: 6.